The TCR beta chain under discussion was sequenced for a study of T-cell reconstitution after alpha-beta-depleted transplantation in children. The CDR3 has 16 amino acids. V was pared by 5 bases and J by 4 bases, with 19 bases between. CDR1 SGHAT and CDR2 FQNNGV come from the germline V gene. This clonotype has only a few counts. Preparing the TCRbeta library involved the use of unique molecular identifiers. MiXCR, run by TCRdb on the PCR reads, gives a single entry per CDR3 protein. The sample holds more than 90,000 distinct CDR3 sequences; under 13% are singletons and the top ten take under 35%. This clonotype was sampled from a boy between 2 and 15 years old with acute lymphoblastic leukemia, due to receive a stem cell transplant. The V gene is TRBV11-2, the J gene TRBJ2-3; TRBD1 or TRBD2 may be the D gene (6 bases each). Sequences were derived from PBMCs, sampled before TCRalphabeta/CD19-depleted stem cell transplant. The CDR3 loop reads CASSLRLEGVADTQYF. In nucleotides, the CDR3 is TGTGCCAGCAGCCTAAGACTAGAGGGGGTGGCAGATACGCAGTATTTT.